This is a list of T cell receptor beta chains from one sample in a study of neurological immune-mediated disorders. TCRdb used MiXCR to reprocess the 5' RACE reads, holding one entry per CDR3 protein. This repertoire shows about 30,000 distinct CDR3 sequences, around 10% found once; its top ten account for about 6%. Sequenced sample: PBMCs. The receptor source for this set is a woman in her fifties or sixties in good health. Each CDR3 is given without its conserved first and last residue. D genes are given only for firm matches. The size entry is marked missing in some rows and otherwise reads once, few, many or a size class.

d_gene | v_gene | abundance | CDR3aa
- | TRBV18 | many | ASSPPLPQDGELF
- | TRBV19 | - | ASSIPRVTDTQY
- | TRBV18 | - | ASSPTAQRAGY
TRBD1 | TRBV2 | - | ASSEALQGRTGQPQH
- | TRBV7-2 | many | ASSLGLGLGNTIY
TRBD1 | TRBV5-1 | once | VSSLATDRLYEQY
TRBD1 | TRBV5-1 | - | ASSLGATGGTEAF
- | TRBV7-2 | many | ASSLIPNGGVMNTEAF
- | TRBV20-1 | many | SVRERTNEKLF
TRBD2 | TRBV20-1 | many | SARDPSGESTDTQY
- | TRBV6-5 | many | ASSYLEGEQF
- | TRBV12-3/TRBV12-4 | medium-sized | ASSSPGFMNTEAF
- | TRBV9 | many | ASSGQRYGYT
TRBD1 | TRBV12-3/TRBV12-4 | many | ASSLRSGQGDNEQY
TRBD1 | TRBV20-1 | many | SASSPRGSNNQPQH
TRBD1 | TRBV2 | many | ASSGTGGLNQPQH
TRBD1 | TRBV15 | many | ATSRGQGAGSPLH
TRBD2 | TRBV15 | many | ATSRPGTTGYNEQF
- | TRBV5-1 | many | ASSFSWGGNQPQH
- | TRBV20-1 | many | SASRPDTQY
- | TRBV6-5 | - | ASEGVSGNTIY
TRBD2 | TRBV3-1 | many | ASSHPPSGGYYEQY
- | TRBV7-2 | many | ASRLRAGNTIY
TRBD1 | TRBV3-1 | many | ASRPGTGIDYGYT
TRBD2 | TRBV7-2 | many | ASSLSLAGGEETQY